Here is one TCR beta chain with its context. The antigen remains undetermined. One end of the junction is discordant with germline, which a read error may explain. This sample is drawn from a study of T-cell reconstitution after alpha-beta-depleted transplantation in children. Study-wide results and caveats: At one year after transplant, newly produced T cells mostly accounted for T-cell counts and diversity. Expanded graft clones numbering several hundred reportedly gave rise to alpha-beta T cells about two months after transplant.

Unique molecular identifiers were incorporated when the TCRbeta library was constructed. One entry per CDR3 protein, called by TCRdb with MiXCR from the PCR reads. This table has some 830,000 distinct CDR3 sequences, less than 20% appearing once. The germline V gene encodes CDR1 SGDLS and CDR2 YYNGEE. The CDR3 length is 11 residues. This clonotype originated in a male patient younger than 18 who had a stem cell transplant for acute lymphoblastic leukemia, so the T cells may come from the graft donor. V is TRBV9 and J is TRBJ2-7; 7 bases map to TRBD1. Sequenced material: PBMCs, mostly from graft donor cells, taken 360 days after TCRalphabeta/CD19-depleted stem cell transplant. The CDR3 bases are TGTGCCATCATCCACCGGGACAGCGGTGGATTC. Its translation is CAIIHRDSGGF. Full variable domain (remainder filled in from reference TRBV9 and TRBJ2-7): DSGVTQTPKHLITATGQRVTLRCSPRSGDLSVYWYQQSLDQGLQFLIQYYNGEERAKGNILERFSAQQFPDLHSELNLSSLELGDSALYFCAIIHRDSGGFGPGTRLTVT.